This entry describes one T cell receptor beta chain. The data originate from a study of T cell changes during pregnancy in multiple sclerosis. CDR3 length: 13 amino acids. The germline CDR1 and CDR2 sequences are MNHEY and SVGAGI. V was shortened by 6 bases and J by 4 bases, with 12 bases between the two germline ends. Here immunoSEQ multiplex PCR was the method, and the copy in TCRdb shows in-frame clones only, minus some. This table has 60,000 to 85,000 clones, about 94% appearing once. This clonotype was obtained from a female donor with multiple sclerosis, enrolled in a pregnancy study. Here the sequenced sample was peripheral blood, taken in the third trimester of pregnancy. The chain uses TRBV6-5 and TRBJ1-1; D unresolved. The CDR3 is CASRTSSGTEAFF. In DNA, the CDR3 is TGTGCCAGCAGAACGTCTTCGGGCACTGAAGCTTTCTTT.